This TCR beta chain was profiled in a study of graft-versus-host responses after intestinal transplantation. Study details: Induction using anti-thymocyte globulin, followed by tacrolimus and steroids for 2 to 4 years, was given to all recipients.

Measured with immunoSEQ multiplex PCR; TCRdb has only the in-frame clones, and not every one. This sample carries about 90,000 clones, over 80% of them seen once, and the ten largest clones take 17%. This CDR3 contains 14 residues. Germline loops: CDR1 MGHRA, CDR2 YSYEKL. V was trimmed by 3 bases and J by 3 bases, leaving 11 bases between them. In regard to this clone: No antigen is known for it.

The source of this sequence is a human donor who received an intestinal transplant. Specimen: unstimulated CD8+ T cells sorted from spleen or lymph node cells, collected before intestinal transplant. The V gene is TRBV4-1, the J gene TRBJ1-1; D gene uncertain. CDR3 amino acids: CASSQLMGDTEAFF. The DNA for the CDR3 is TGCGCCAGCAGCCAGTTAATGGGCGACACTGAAGCTTTCTTT.